One TCR beta chain is described in this entry. This CDR3 spans 16 amino acids. Germline V lookup: CDR1 MDHEN, CDR2 SYDVKM. The J segment lost 8 bases and the V segment lost 6 bases, leaving 8 bases of the junction unmatched. The repertoire was sequenced with immunoSEQ multiplex PCR; TCRdb's copy has only in-frame clones and lacks some. The sample lists 300,000 to 450,000 clones; 70% to 90% were seen once. This record comes from a study of blood T cell repertoires in COVID-19. The receptor's source is an older woman with COVID-19, enrolled during active disease. The genes are TRBV28 and TRBJ2-2; 14 bases agree with TRBD2. Sequenced input: peripheral blood. CDR3 DNA: TGTGCCAGCAGCCAGACTAGCGGGGGGGCAGGTGGGGAGCTGTTTTTT. This gives the protein CASSQTSGGAGGELFF. Full variable domain (outside the CDR3, taken from reference TRBV28 and TRBJ2-2): DVKVTQSSRYLVKRTGEKVFLECVQDMDHENMFWYRQDPGLGLRLIYFSYDVKMKEKGDIPEGYSVSREKKERFSLILESASTNQTSMYLCASSQTSGGAGGELFFGEGSRLTVL.